Presented here are 20 T cell receptor beta chains from one specimen sequenced in a study of blood T cell repertoires in COVID-19. Profiling relied on immunoSEQ multiplex PCR, and the TCRdb table lists in-frame clones only, not all of them. The data hold around 68,000 clones, with roughly 89% observed a single time. Sequencing was done on a sample of peripheral blood. Receptor source: a man in his fifties or sixties with active COVID-19.

This clone appeared a few times. The V gene is TRBV20-1, the J gene TRBJ2-1; TRBD1 might be the D (5 bases). The germline gives CDR1 DFQATT, CDR2 SNEGSKA (reference sequence). The CDR3 totals 13 residues. Trimming pared 3 bases from V and 7 bases from J, leaving 13 bases between. CDR3 residues: CSASLRRGNEQFF. The DNA of the CDR3 is TGCAGTGCTAGTCTACGAAGGGGAAATGAGCAGTTCTTC.

The V gene is TRBV2, the J gene TRBJ2-1, with 8 positions matching TRBD2. V gave up 6 bases and J gave up 3 bases; unmatched junction bases: 10. The CDR3 sequence is 16 residues long. Germline CDR1 and CDR2: SNHLY and FYNNEI. In DNA, the CDR3 is TGTGCCAGCAGCGCTACTAGAAGCGGGGGCTACAATGAGCAGTTCTTC. Translated, it gives CASSATRSGGYNEQFF.

The chain combines TRBV30 with TRBJ1-2; 9 bases are shared with TRBD1. V shed 4 bases, J shed 7 bases, and the junction held 10 bases outside the gene matches. Per germline, CDR1 GTSNPN and CDR2 SVGIG (reference sequence). This CDR3 has 14 residues. CDR3 region: CAWIHRDRVSGYTF. CDR3 in DNA: TGTGCCTGGATTCACCGGGACAGGGTCTCTGGCTACACCTTC.

The CDR3 DNA sequence: TGTGCCAGTAGGGGGATTCCCGGGACAGGGCTGTCACCCCTCCACTTT. Its protein product is CASRGIPGTGLSPLHF. The chain has TRBV19 and TRBJ1-6, with 9 bases fitting TRBD1. CDR1 LNHDA and CDR2 SQIVND come from the germline V gene (reference sequence). With 6 bases clipped from V and 10 bases from J, the junction kept 13 bases outside the gene matches. The CDR3 consists of 16 residues.

The chain links TRBV7-9 to TRBJ2-3, with D tentatively TRBD2 (5 bases). The V end lost 2 bases, the J end lost 2 bases, and 8 bases lay between the germline ends. Germline CDR1 reads SEHNR; CDR2 reads FQNEAQ (reference sequence). The CDR3 is 14 amino acids. CDR3 coding DNA: TGTGCCAGCAGCTTAAGCCTAGCCACAGATACGCAGTATTTT. Residues: CASSLSLATDTQYF.

This clone has a single count. The chain joins TRBV7-8 to TRBJ2-7; D is unresolved. Germline CDR1 is SGHVS and CDR2 is FQNEAQ. This CDR3 is 13 amino acids long. V lost 1 base and J lost 5, with 9 bases in between. The CDR3, as DNA: TGTGCCAGCAGCTTAGAGAGGAATAACGAGCAGTACTTC. Its protein is CASSLERNNEQYF.

The sample holds one count of this clone. The chain is built from TRBV1 and TRBJ1-1; the table's D call, TRBD1, was not checked against the DNA. TRBV1 is a recognized pseudogene. The CDR3 loop spans 15 amino acids. CDR3 sequence reads: CTSSRSGTGYTEAFF. The CDR3 bases are TGCACCAGCAGCCGGTCCGGGACAGGGTACACTGAAGCTTTCTTT.

The rearrangement uses TRBV7-2 and TRBJ1-2; 9 bases match TRBD1. This CDR3 has 13 residues. Unmatched junction bases numbered 4, after V lost 5 bases and J lost 6 bases. Germline V CDR1 and CDR2: SGHTA, FQGNSA. CDR3 nucleotides: TGTGCCAGCAGCCCGGACAGGGGCGATGGCTACACCTTC. As protein: CASSPDRGDGYTF. The full variable domain, with the rest looked up from reference TRBV7-2 and TRBJ1-2, is GAGVSQSPSNKVTEKGKDVELRCDPISGHTALYWYRQSLGQGLEFLIYFQGNSAPDKSGLPSDRFSAERTGGSVSTLTIQRTQQEDSAVYLCASSPDRGDGYTFGSGTRLTVV.

V gene TRBV11-2 combines with J gene TRBJ2-3; 7 positions agree with TRBD1. V lost 3 bases to trimming and J lost 4 bases; unmatched junction nucleotides: 7. The CDR3 contains 15 residues. Germline V gives CDR1 SGHAT, CDR2 FQNNGV. CDR3 sequence reads: CASSFLRGRADTQYF. The CDR3, as DNA: TGTGCCAGCAGCTTTCTCAGGGGGAGAGCAGATACGCAGTATTTT.

The chain joins TRBV12-3 or TRBV12-4 to TRBJ2-1; D may be TRBD2 (7 bases). This CDR3 comprises 13 residues. V lost 6 bases to trimming and J lost 9 bases, with 15 bases between them. DNA for the CDR3: TGTGCCAGCAGCCGAGGGGGGGCATTTGAGCAGTTCTTC. Its protein product is CASSRGGAFEQFF.

CDR3 in DNA: TGTGCCAGCAGCTTAGGACTACAGGGGGACACTGAAGCTTTCTTT. Amino acids: CASSLGLQGDTEAFF. The chain employs TRBV11-2 and TRBJ1-1, with TRBD1 matching 8 bases. Germline V gives CDR1 SGHAT, CDR2 FQNNGV. V shed 1 base, J shed 3 bases, and the junction held 4 bases outside the gene matches. The CDR3 loop spans 15 amino acids. Full variable domain (remainder filled in from reference TRBV11-2 and TRBJ1-1): EAGVAQSPRYKIIEKRQSVAFWCNPISGHATLYWYQQILGQGPKLLIQFQNNGVVDDSQLPKDRFSAERLKGVDSTLKIQPAKLEDSAVYLCASSLGLQGDTEAFFGQGTRLTVV.

This clone was observed once. The chain recombines TRBV5-8 with TRBJ1-2; D gene unclear. CDR1 and CDR2 (germline): SGHTS, YDEGEE. Trimming removed 4 bases at V and 4 bases at J, with 14 bases between. The CDR3 consists of 14 residues. CDR3 sequence: CASSHGGQSYGYTF. The CDR3, as DNA: TGTGCCAGCAGCCATGGAGGGCAGTCCTATGGCTACACCTTC. The full variable domain, in which reference TRBV5-8 and TRBJ1-2 provide the parts outside the CDR3, is EAGVTQSPTHLIKTRGQQATLRCSPISGHTSVYWYQQALGLGLQFLLWYDEGEERNRGNFPPRFSGRQFPNYSSELNVNALELEDSALYLCASSHGGQSYGYTFGSGTRLTVV.

The chain uses TRBV6-5 and TRBJ1-1; D uncertain. The CDR3 consists of 15 residues. Germline CDR1 reads MNHEY; CDR2 reads SVGAGI. Between the trimmed V and J ends, which lost 2 bases and 1 base, there was a span of 11 bases. CDR3 sequence reads: CASSYTRAGNTEAFF. In nucleotides, the CDR3 is TGTGCCAGCAGTTACACGAGGGCAGGGAACACTGAAGCTTTCTTT.

The rearrangement links TRBV14 to TRBJ2-3, with unresolved D. Germline V gene data show CDR1 as SGHDN and CDR2 as FVKESK. Trimming removed 2 bases at V and 5 bases at J, with 11 bases between. The CDR3 has 14 amino acids. In DNA form, the CDR3 reads TGTGCCAGCAGCCAATCCGGTTTTAGAGATACGCAGTATTTT. It translates to CASSQSGFRDTQYF.

The J gene is TRBJ1-6, the V gene TRBV16; D possibly corresponds to TRBD1 (5 bases). Trimming shortened V by 4 bases and J by 7 bases, and 23 bases separated the two germline ends. This CDR3 has 18 amino acids. Germline V gene lookup returns CDR1 KGHSY and CDR2 FQNENV. The CDR3 DNA sequence: TGTGCCAGCAGCCGGAAACCCCTCTCCGAGACAGCAAATTCACCCCTCCACTTT. It specifies CASSRKPLSETANSPLHF.

The rearrangement uses TRBV10-2 and TRBJ1-1; possible D gene TRBD1, 5 bases. Germline V gene data show CDR1 as WSHSY and CDR2 as SAAADI. V lost 10 bases and J lost 2, with 14 bases in between. The CDR3 extends over 13 amino acids. The CDR3 protein is CATSGNSNTEAFF. The CDR3 coding sequence is TGCGCCACCTCAGGGAATTCAAACACTGAAGCTTTCTTT.

The chain uses TRBV3-1 (or the pseudogene TRBV3-2) and TRBJ1-1; D remains unclear. Deletions cut 0 bases from V and 4 bases from J, with 6 bases between. The CDR3 length is 13 residues. Looked up from germline, CDR1 is LGHDT and CDR2 is YNNKEL (reference sequence). In nucleotides, the CDR3 is TGTGCCAGCAGCCAAGATAGCGGCACTGAAGCTTTCTTT. It is translated as CASSQDSGTEAFF.

CDR3 residues: CATSIGGVEEKLFF. DNA of the CDR3: TGTGCCACCAGCATAGGGGGCGTGGAGGAAAAACTGTTTTTT. V and J are TRBV15 and TRBJ1-4; 7 bases line up with TRBD1. Per germline, CDR1 LNHNV and CDR2 YYDKDF (reference sequence). The V and J ends lost 4 bases and 8 bases, in that order; junction bases with no gene match: 7. The CDR3 has 14 residues.

The J gene is TRBJ1-6, the V gene TRBV29-1; 11 nucleotides agree with TRBD1. The V segment lost 6 bases and the J segment 0 bases; nucleotides outside the gene matches: 7. The CDR3 loop spans 17 amino acids. CDR1 and CDR2 from the germline V gene are SQVTM and ANQGSEA. The CDR3 protein is CSVRTGGADSYNSPLHF. The CDR3 DNA follows: TGCAGCGTACGGACAGGGGGCGCAGACTCCTATAATTCACCCCTCCACTTT.

The CDR3 DNA reads TGCGCCAGCAGCCAGATGGGACACCGCTCCTACGAGCAGTACTTC. It translates to CASSQMGHRSYEQYF. The chain is built from TRBV4-1 and TRBJ2-7; perhaps TRBD1 as D (6 bases). The CDR3 consists of 15 residues. V gave up 3 bases and J gave up 0 bases, with 12 bases separating them. Germline CDR1 is MGHRA and CDR2 is YSYEKL.